The 29 T cell receptor beta chains reported below all come from one sample, sequenced in a study of control samples from healthy donors and cancer patients (dated by TCRdb to about 2020). Receptor amplification or capture employed the immunoSEQ multiplex PCR assay. Held by TCRdb, this immuneACCESS table contains in-frame sequences only and omits some clones. Under half of the omission traces to an unresolved V gene where checked; the cause of the rest is unknown. Present in this sample are 200,000 or so clones, roughly 94% of which were seen just once. The ten largest make up less than 1.6% of the sample. Material for sequencing was blood. These TCRs come from a middle-aged man in good health.

The CDR3 loop is CASSREGTSGLSTDTQYF. CDR3 bases: TGCGCCAGCAGCCGAGAAGGGACTAGCGGTTTAAGCACAGATACGCAGTATTTT. The chain combines TRBV4-1 with TRBJ2-3, with TRBD2 matching 11 bases. CDR1 is MGHRA, CDR2 YSYEKL, per germline. The V segment lost 4 bases and the J segment 0 bases; nucleotides outside the gene matches: 9. The CDR3 covers 18 residues.

The J gene is TRBJ2-1, the V gene TRBV24-1; D ambiguous. V lost 9 bases to trimming and J lost 10 bases, with 27 bases between them. The CDR3 runs to 16 residues. Germline V gene data show CDR1 as KGHDR and CDR2 as SFDVKD. CDR3 sequence reads: CATPSMAPPRIKEQFF. CDR3 nucleotides: TGTGCCACCCCAAGCATGGCACCGCCCCGGATTAAGGAGCAGTTCTTC.

This clone has a single count. The chain couples TRBV4-2 to TRBJ2-1, with D possibly called TRBD1 or TRBD2 (6 bases each). Trimming took 0 bases from V and 10 from J, leaving 22 bases between them. This CDR3 region has 17 residues. CDR1 LGHNA and CDR2 YNFKEQ come from the germline V gene. The CDR3 nucleotides read TGTGCCAGCAGCCAAGATCGTTCCGGGGGCGGCGTTTGGGAGCAGTTCTTC. The encoded protein is CASSQDRSGGGVWEQFF.

The table lists this clone with a count of one. The chain has TRBV6-6 and TRBJ1-5; tentative D call: TRBD1 (5 bases). The CDR3 sequence is 13 residues long. Germline V gene sequence: CDR1 MNHNY, CDR2 SVGAGI (reference sequence). V was trimmed by 8 bases and J by 3 bases, leaving 11 bases between them. The CDR3 protein is CASGGGDNQPQHF. The CDR3 bases are TGTGCCAGCGGGGGAGGAGACAATCAGCCCCAGCATTTT.

The gene calls are TRBV3-1 (or the pseudogene TRBV3-2) and TRBJ2-2; tentatively, D is TRBD1 (5 bases). CDR1 and CDR2 from the germline V gene are LGHDT and YNNKEL (reference sequence). The V gene lost 4 bases and the J gene lost 7 bases, with 16 bases spanning the gap. CDR3 length: 15 residues. CDR3 amino acids: CASSLSQGSRGELFF. Here the CDR3 DNA reads TGTGCCAGCAGCCTCTCTCAGGGCAGTCGCGGGGAGCTGTTTTTT.

J is TRBJ1-1 and V is TRBV5-5; D is uncertain. Germline V CDR1 and CDR2: SGHKS, YYEKEE (reference sequence). Trimming shortened V by 3 bases and J by 1 base, and 1 base separated the two germline ends. This CDR3 is 11 amino acids long. CDR3 loop: CASSWNTEAFF. DNA for the CDR3: TGTGCCAGCAGCTGGAACACTGAAGCTTTCTTT.

This clone was picked up one time. V gene TRBV11-2 combines with J gene TRBJ2-2, with TRBD2 matching 7 bases. This CDR3 region has 15 residues. Germline values: CDR1 SGHAT, CDR2 FQNNGV. The V gene end was trimmed by 8 bases and the J gene end by 6 bases; junction bases not matched to a gene: 12. CDR3 in DNA: TGTGCCAGCCGGTTCTTTTCAGGGAGGGCCGGGGAGCTGTTTTTT. Amino acid sequence: CASRFFSGRAGELFF.

This rearrangement joins TRBV5-1 to TRBJ2-5, with D tentatively TRBD1 or TRBD2 (7 bases each). V shed 10 bases and J shed 5 bases, with 18 bases lying between them. From germline, CDR1 is SGHRS and CDR2 YFSETQ. The CDR3 is 13 residues long. CDR3 sequence: CASQREGAETQYF. In DNA form, the CDR3 reads TGCGCCTCCCAAAGGGAGGGGGCGGAGACCCAGTACTTC.

The rearrangement links TRBV18 to TRBJ1-1; unclear D gene. Per germline, CDR1 KGHSH and CDR2 LQKENI. The V gene lost 3 bases and the J gene lost 7 bases, with 18 bases spanning the gap. The CDR3 sequence is 15 residues long. The CDR3 sequence: CASSPITVAVDEAFF. CDR3 in DNA: TGTGCCAGCTCACCGATTACCGTGGCGGTGGATGAAGCTTTCTTT. The variable domain in full, with the rest retrieved from reference TRBV18 and TRBJ1-1, is NAGVMQNPRHLVRRRGQEARLRCSPMKGHSHVYWYRQLPEEGLKFMVYLQKENIIDESGMPKERFSAEFPKEGPSILRIQQVVRGDSAAYFCASSPITVAVDEAFFGQGTRLTVV.

The chain joins TRBV7-9 to TRBJ1-1; weak D call: TRBD1 (5 bases). The CDR3 sequence is 13 residues long. Germline CDR1 is SEHNR and CDR2 is FQNEAQ (reference sequence). V lost 7 bases and J lost 1, with 10 bases in between. CDR3 nucleotides: TGTGCCAGCACAGTCGGGGCGAACACTGAAGCTTTCTTT. Translating gives CASTVGANTEAFF.

The chain recombines TRBV6-5 with TRBJ1-4, with unresolved D. The germline gives CDR1 MNHEY, CDR2 SVGAGI. The CDR3 spans 14 residues. The V end lost 4 bases, the J end lost 5 bases, and 11 bases lay between the germline ends. CDR3 protein: CASSSRGPNEKLFF. The CDR3 DNA reads TGTGCCAGCAGTTCCCGAGGGCCCAATGAAAAACTGTTTTTT.

The genes are TRBV2 and TRBJ1-5, with 7 bases that match TRBD1. Germline values: CDR1 SNHLY, CDR2 FYNNEI. There are 16 residues in the CDR3. The V gene end was trimmed by 3 bases and the J gene end by 2 bases; junction bases not matched to a gene: 7. The CDR3 nucleotides are TGTGCCAGCAGTGATGATGAGGGACAGCGCAATCAGCCCCAGCATTTT. Its translation: CASSDDEGQRNQPQHF.

The chain is built from TRBV11-2 and TRBJ2-7, with D possibly TRBD1 on 5 matching bases. The CDR3 runs 13 residues. V was trimmed by 4 bases and J by 3 bases, leaving 10 bases between them. Germline V lookup: CDR1 SGHAT, CDR2 FQNNGV. CDR3 protein: CASSWRQSYEQYV. The CDR3 DNA reads TGTGCCAGCAGCTGGAGACAGAGCTACGAGCAGTACGTC.

This chain joins TRBV3-1 (or the pseudogene TRBV3-2) and TRBJ2-1; 12 nucleotides agree with TRBD2. This CDR3 has 15 amino acids. The germline V gene encodes CDR1 LGHDT and CDR2 YNNKEL (reference sequence). Losses at the gene ends were 6 bases for V and 7 bases for J; bases not matched to a gene: 7. Here the CDR3 DNA reads TGTGCCAGCAGTCCGACTAGCGGGGGTGCAAATGAGCAGTTCTTC. Protein product: CASSPTSGGANEQFF.

The chain's CDR3 is CASRKDRFGEKLFF. CDR3 nucleotides: TGTGCCAGTAGGAAGGACCGGTTTGGTGAAAAACTGTTTTTT. The chain couples TRBV19 to TRBJ1-4; D is uncertain. V was pared by 6 bases and J by 7 bases, with 15 bases between. The CDR3 length is 14 residues. From germline, CDR1 is LNHDA and CDR2 SQIVND (reference sequence).

The chain employs TRBV7-8 and TRBJ1-2; 10 positions match TRBD1. The CDR3 length is 16 residues. The germline V gene encodes CDR1 SGHVS and CDR2 FQNEAQ. V lost 5 bases to trimming and J lost 8 bases; unmatched junction nucleotides: 14. CDR3 in DNA: TGTGCCAGCAGCCTCCGGGACAGGGGAGTAAAGAAGGGCTACACCTTC. It is translated as CASSLRDRGVKKGYTF.

This chain joins TRBV19 and TRBJ2-5; the D gene could be TRBD1 or TRBD2 (6 bases each). This CDR3 region has 14 residues. V was cut by 7 bases and J by 9 bases, with 21 bases left in between. Germline V gives CDR1 LNHDA, CDR2 SQIVND (reference sequence). CDR3 loop: CASTPGGLLGAQYF. CDR3 coding DNA: TGTGCCAGTACCCCCGGGGGCCTCCTTGGGGCCCAGTACTTC.

This clone was seen a single time. The V call is TRBV9, the J call TRBJ1-6; perhaps TRBD1 as D (5 bases). The CDR3 has 14 amino acids. Germline values: CDR1 SGDLS, CDR2 YYNGEE. Between the trimmed V and J ends, which lost 0 bases and 7 bases, there was a span of 8 bases. Here the CDR3 reads CASSVEGPNSPLHF. CDR3 in DNA: TGTGCCAGCAGCGTAGAGGGACCGAATTCACCCCTCCACTTT.

The chain employs TRBV4-1 and TRBJ1-6, with 10 positions matching TRBD1. Germline CDR1 and CDR2: MGHRA and YSYEKL. CDR3 length: 18 residues. Trimming took 5 bases from V and 5 from J; bases not matched to a gene: 12. CDR3 region: CASSFQPGQGSNNSPLHF. The CDR3 DNA reads as TGCGCCAGCAGCTTTCAACCGGGACAGGGGTCCAATAATTCACCCCTCCACTTT.

This rearrangement joins TRBV24-1 to TRBJ2-7; 7 bases fit TRBD1. Germline CDR1 KGHDR, CDR2 SFDVKD. The junction had 5 bases not matched to a gene; V was cut back by 4 bases and J by 3 bases. The CDR3 length is 14 residues. DNA of the CDR3: TGTGCCACCAGTGAGGCCGGACAGGACTACGAGCAGTACTTC. Its translation: CATSEAGQDYEQYF.

This chain uses TRBV5-1 with TRBJ2-2, with D perhaps matching TRBD1 or TRBD2 (5 bases each). The CDR3 is 15 amino acids. Germline CDR1 and CDR2: SGHRS and YFSETQ. The V and J ends lost 1 base and 0 bases respectively, with 7 bases between them. The CDR3 loop is CASSLWGSNTGELFF. DNA for the CDR3: TGCGCCAGCAGCTTGTGGGGGTCGAACACCGGGGAGCTGTTTTTT.

This rearrangement joins TRBV29-1 to TRBJ1-6, with D possibly being TRBD1 (6 bases). The CDR3 consists of 19 residues. The germline V gene has CDR1 SQVTM and CDR2 ANQGSEA. The chain's CDR3 is CNSVVGGGVKVRGNSPLHF. The CDR3 region has the DNA TGCAACTCTGTGGTTGGGGGCGGGGTTAAGGTAAGGGGAAATTCACCCCTCCACTTT.

This sequence joins TRBV6-5 and TRBJ1-6; no firm D call. CDR1 MNHEY and CDR2 SVGAGI come from the germline V gene. V lost 4 bases and J 0 bases, leaving 4 bases between the germline ends. The CDR3 covers 14 residues. CDR3 DNA sequence: TGTGCCAGCAGTTCTAGCTCCTATAATTCACCCCTCCACTTT. It yields the protein CASSSSSYNSPLHF.

The chain carries TRBV2 and TRBJ1-6; TRBD1 is a possible D gene (5 bases). V lost 6 bases to trimming and J lost 4 bases, with 7 bases between them. CDR3 length: 13 amino acids. Germline V gene data show CDR1 as SNHLY and CDR2 as FYNNEI. The CDR3 nucleotides read TGTGCCAGCAGACAGGTTTATAATTCACCCCTCCACTTT. Residues: CASRQVYNSPLHF.

This sequence joins TRBV7-2 and TRBJ1-2, with D possibly TRBD1 on 5 matching bases. Deletions cut 4 bases from V and 8 bases from J, with 11 bases between. This CDR3 contains 12 residues. CDR1 SGHTA and CDR2 FQGNSA come from the germline V gene. CDR3 sequence: CASSSGAGGYTF. CDR3 DNA sequence: TGTGCCAGCAGCTCTGGGGCTGGCGGCTACACCTTC.

The gene calls are TRBV6-5 and TRBJ2-7; 8 nucleotides agree with TRBD2. With V trimmed by 0 bases and J by 4 bases, 8 bases remained unmatched. The germline gives CDR1 MNHEY, CDR2 SVGAGI. CDR3 length: 16 amino acids. CDR3 sequence reads: CASSYSRLAGGYEQYF. Written as DNA, the CDR3 is TGTGCCAGCAGTTACTCGCGGCTAGCGGGTGGGTACGAGCAGTACTTC.

This CDR3 reads CASRISGGAYNEQFF. The DNA for the CDR3 is TGTGCCAGCAGAATTAGCGGGGGGGCTTACAATGAGCAGTTCTTC. The genes are TRBV5-5 and TRBJ2-1, with 11 bases matching TRBD2. The CDR3 spans 15 residues. J gave up 4 bases and V 5 bases, and 5 bases lay outside the gene matches. Germline values: CDR1 SGHKS, CDR2 YYEKEE (reference sequence).

The chain joins TRBV7-6 to TRBJ2-5; the D gene is possibly TRBD2 (6 bases). This CDR3 contains 17 residues. V was cut by 0 bases and J by 7 bases, with 21 bases left in between. CDR1 is SGHVS, CDR2 FNYEAQ, per germline. The CDR3 nucleotides are TGTGCCAGCAGCTTAGCCGGGACTTCTGCATTAGGTGGGACCCAGTACTTC. It translates to CASSLAGTSALGGTQYF.

V usage is TRBV11-1 and J usage is TRBJ2-5; 7 bases are a match to TRBD1. Trimming took 4 bases from V and 3 from J; bases not matched to a gene: 8. Germline V gene lookup returns CDR1 SGHAT and CDR2 FQDESV (reference sequence). CDR3 length equals 15 residues. CDR3 sequence reads: CASSSRTGWEETQYF. The CDR3 bases are TGTGCCAGCAGCTCCCGGACAGGATGGGAAGAGACCCAGTACTTC.